Listed below are T cell receptor beta chains from one sample, sequenced in a study of shared clonotypes between healthy human individuals. Clones were sequenced by immunoSEQ multiplex PCR, and TCRdb holds only the in-frame ones, with some missing. The profile shows about 1.1 million clones, about 80% of them singletons. The specimen sequenced was memory CD4+ T cells from PBMCs. The receptors stem from a man aged 18-30 years in good health. Some clones in this sample may be carry-over from other donors' samples. Each CDR3 is given with its conserved first and last residue. A D gene is named only where the DNA matches it firmly. Size tells how often a clone was seen (once, few, many) or the class of an expanded clone, and some rows leave it out.

abundance: .; d_gene: .; j_gene: TRBJ1-2; v_gene: TRBV5-1; CDR3nt: TGCGCCAGCAGTTCAAGACCGGATCTCAAGTATGGCTACACCTTC; CDR3aa: CASSSRPDLKYGYTF
abundance: .; d_gene: .; j_gene: TRBJ2-7; v_gene: TRBV5-1; CDR3nt: TGCGCCAGCAGCTTAGGGCACTTAATCCAAACCGGGCAATACGAGCAGTACTTC; CDR3aa: CASSLGHLIQTGQYEQYF
abundance: few; d_gene: .; j_gene: TRBJ1-2; v_gene: TRBV28; CDR3nt: TGTGCCAGCCATACTCCAGGGGCCCACTATGGCTACACCTTC; CDR3aa: CASHTPGAHYGYTF
abundance: .; d_gene: .; j_gene: TRBJ2-5; v_gene: TRBV9; CDR3nt: TGTGCCAGCAGCGTAGGAGAAGAGACCCAGTACTTC; CDR3aa: CASSVGEETQYF
abundance: few; d_gene: .; j_gene: TRBJ2-7; v_gene: TRBV5-1; CDR3nt: TGCGCCAGCAGCTTGGGCCGCTCCTACGAGCAGTACTTC; CDR3aa: CASSLGRSYEQYF
abundance: .; d_gene: .; j_gene: TRBJ1-1; v_gene: TRBV18; CDR3nt: TGTGCCAGCTCACCCGGGCTCGGGAGGAACACTGAAGCTTTCTTT; CDR3aa: CASSPGLGRNTEAFF
abundance: .; d_gene: TRBD1; j_gene: TRBJ1-1; v_gene: TRBV2; CDR3nt: TGTGCCAGCAAACCGGGACAGTACACTGAAGCTTTCTTT; CDR3aa: CASKPGQYTEAFF
abundance: .; d_gene: TRBD1; j_gene: TRBJ1-5; v_gene: TRBV19; CDR3nt: TGTGCCAGTAGTATGAGTTGGGGCAGGGGGCAGAGTCAGCCCCAGCATTTT; CDR3aa: CASSMSWGRGQSQPQHF
abundance: .; d_gene: .; j_gene: TRBJ2-5; v_gene: TRBV5-1; CDR3nt: TGCGCCAGCAGCCCCCTGGGGGGCCCGCGAGAGACCCAGTACTTC; CDR3aa: CASSPLGGPRETQYF
abundance: .; d_gene: .; j_gene: TRBJ1-4; v_gene: TRBV10-3; CDR3nt: TGTGCCATCAGTGGAGACATGGATGAAAAACTGTTTTTT; CDR3aa: CAISGDMDEKLFF
abundance: .; d_gene: TRBD1; j_gene: TRBJ2-7; v_gene: TRBV5-4; CDR3nt: TGTGCCAGCAGCTTACACGGGACAGGGACTTACGAGCAGTACTTC; CDR3aa: CASSLHGTGTYEQYF
abundance: .; d_gene: .; j_gene: TRBJ2-7; v_gene: TRBV25-1; CDR3nt: TGTGCCAGCAGTGGGCCAAGGAACTACGAGCAGTACTTC; CDR3aa: CASSGPRNYEQYF
abundance: .; d_gene: .; j_gene: TRBJ2-2; v_gene: TRBV5-4; CDR3nt: TGTGCCAGCAGCTTGGCCGGGCCTCTAACCGGGGAGCTGTTTTTT; CDR3aa: CASSLAGPLTGELFF
abundance: .; d_gene: .; j_gene: TRBJ1-3; v_gene: TRBV7-9; CDR3nt: TGTGCCAGCAGCCCGCTTTTGACAGGCTACTCTGGAAACACCATATATTTT; CDR3aa: CASSPLLTGYSGNTIYF
abundance: .; d_gene: .; j_gene: TRBJ2-4; v_gene: TRBV21-1; CDR3nt: TGTGCCAGCAGCAAATCTATTCAGTACTTC; CDR3aa: CASSKSIQYF
abundance: .; d_gene: TRBD2; j_gene: TRBJ2-4; v_gene: TRBV11-2; CDR3nt: TGTGCCAGCAGCTTAGGACTAGCGGGATTAGGGAACATTCAGTACTTC; CDR3aa: CASSLGLAGLGNIQYF